Sequencing of this T cell receptor (beta chain) was carried out in a study of spatial heterogeneity in lung cancer. TCRdb re-called the 5' RACE reads with MiXCR, one entry per CDR3 protein. The table has under 9,000 distinct CDR3 sequences, 10% to 15% seen once. The study's findings and limits: Tumoral mutation counts were tracked by counts of expanded intratumoral alpha and beta TCRs.

J gave up 4 bases and V 1 base, and 5 bases lay outside the gene matches. The CDR3 contains 15 residues. CDR1 and CDR2 from the germline V gene are MNHNS and SASEGT. Time point described: sample taken at primary tumor resection. A remark on this clonotype: Its specificity is unknown. Because this beta chain is a stray read in a library intended to capture alpha chains, its abundance should not be given much weight.

The chain joins TRBV6-1 to TRBJ2-3, with 7 bases matching TRBD2. This TCR was recovered from a male donor with early-stage non-small cell lung cancer. Source: lung tumor tissue, taken at surgery. The CDR3 sequence is CASSEEGGSADTQYF. The DNA of the CDR3 is TGTGCCAGCAGTGAAGAGGGCGGGAGCGCAGATACGCAGTATTTT.